These 27 T cell receptor beta chains originate from one sample sequenced in a study of beta chain features in type 1 diabetes. Study results and caveats: TCRB CDR3s were moderately but significantly shorter in Type 1 diabetes patients in all four CD4+ subsets.

Their antigens remain unidentified. The isolated RNA, all of it, was reverse transcribed, so expressed TCRB transcripts were what got sequenced. Profiling relied on immunoSEQ multiplex PCR, and the TCRdb table lists in-frame clones only, not all of them. The sample records approximately 150,000 clones, approximately 13% being singletons. Sequences were obtained from central memory CD4+ T cells from blood. Every receptor here comes from a man younger than 30 with type 1 diabetes.

The chain combines TRBV7-9 with TRBJ1-2; no clear D. There are 13 residues in the CDR3. Germline CDR1 and CDR2: SEHNR and FQNEAQ (reference sequence). V was cut by 5 bases and J by 8 bases, with 15 bases left in between. The CDR3 bases are TGTGCCAGCAGCCTCCCCGGGAGGAGCGGCTACACCTTC. This translates into CASSLPGRSGYTF.

This clone was detected a few times. CDR3 in amino acids: CASSIDPQGTEAFF. The CDR3 DNA reads TGTGCCAGTAGTATAGATCCCCAGGGCACTGAAGCTTTCTTT. The chain carries TRBV19 and TRBJ1-1; weak D call: TRBD1 (5 bases). V was clipped by 0 bases and J by 4 bases, with 9 bases between them. The CDR3 runs 14 residues. CDR1 LNHDA and CDR2 SQIVND come from the germline V gene (reference sequence).

This clone was seen a few times. The chain uses TRBV30 and TRBJ1-1; D is possibly TRBD1 (5 bases). Looked up from germline, CDR1 is GTSNPN and CDR2 is SVGIG (reference sequence). Trimming removed 0 bases from V and 12 bases from J, with 14 bases in between. The CDR3 covers 12 residues. CDR3 nucleotide sequence: TGTGCCTGGAGTGTAGAGGGGTTGAGGTCTTTCTTT. It is translated as CAWSVEGLRSFF.

There are many counts of this clone. V and J are TRBV2 and TRBJ2-4, with D hard to call. This CDR3 is 11 amino acids long. Germline-derived CDR1 and CDR2 are SNHLY and FYNNEI. The V end was cut by 2 bases, the J end by 12 bases, with 8 bases between. CDR3 protein: CASSELGSQYF. CDR3 coding DNA: TGTGCCAGCAGTGAATTAGGGTCTCAGTACTTC.

This clone was seen a few times. The rearrangement joins TRBV7-9 to TRBJ2-7; weak D call: TRBD1 (6 bases). Looked up from germline, CDR1 is SEHNR and CDR2 is FQNEAQ (reference sequence). CDR3 length: 17 residues. V dropped 1 base and J dropped 3 bases, with 19 bases sitting between them. CDR3 in DNA: TGTGCCAGCAGCTTAGTTCCACCCCCCGAACAGGGCTACGAGCAGTACTTC. It specifies CASSLVPPPEQGYEQYF.

This clone is labeled as medium-sized. The chain employs TRBV4-1 and TRBJ1-4, with D perhaps TRBD1 (6 bases). Germline V gene lookup returns CDR1 MGHRA and CDR2 YSYEKL. V was pared by 4 bases and J by 0 bases, with 9 bases between. This CDR3 comprises 15 residues. The CDR3 sequence: CASSLSGATNEKLFF. In DNA, the CDR3 is TGCGCCAGCAGCCTCTCAGGGGCAACTAATGAAAAACTGTTTTTT.

The sample holds a few counts of this clone. The chain joins TRBV19 to TRBJ2-3; no clear D gene. CDR3 size: 13 residues. The ends were cut back, 9 bases at V and 1 base at J, with 11 bases in the middle. Germline V gives CDR1 LNHDA, CDR2 SQIVND (reference sequence). The CDR3 loop reads CASSTPGTDTQYF. CDR3 DNA: TGTGCCAGCTCTACCCCGGGCACAGATACGCAGTATTTT.

The chain carries TRBV4-1 and TRBJ2-3; D may be TRBD1 (5 bases). V dropped 0 bases and J dropped 3 bases, with 10 bases sitting between them. The CDR3 is 15 amino acids. Germline values: CDR1 MGHRA, CDR2 YSYEKL. The CDR3 here is CASSQDVWTTDTQYF. CDR3 sequence (DNA): TGCGCCAGCAGCCAAGATGTTTGGACAACAGATACGCAGTATTTT.

This clone has a handful of counts. The CDR3 bases are TGTGCCAGCAGCTTAGATTTTGGTGTCGGCGAGCAGTACTTC. Encoded protein: CASSLDFGVGEQYF. V and J are TRBV7-2 and TRBJ2-7; D is uncertain. The CDR3 consists of 14 residues. Germline V gives CDR1 SGHTA, CDR2 FQGNSA. The V end was cut by 1 base, the J end by 6 bases, with 13 bases between.

The V and J genes are TRBV10-3 and TRBJ1-5, with D unresolved. Germline V gene data show CDR1 as ENHRY and CDR2 as SYGVKD. This CDR3 region has 12 residues. Deletions cut 4 bases from V and 4 bases from J, with 5 bases between. DNA for the CDR3: TGTGCCATCAGTGTTGGTAATCAGCCCCAGCATTTT. This encodes CAISVGNQPQHF.

CDR3 loop: CASSHGTVSSYEQYF. In DNA form, the CDR3 reads TGCGCCAGCTCCCACGGGACAGTCAGCTCCTACGAGCAGTACTTC. The chain carries TRBV5-1 and TRBJ2-7, with 7 positions matching TRBD1. V lost 7 bases, J lost 0 bases, and 10 bases stayed unmatched. This CDR3 has 15 amino acids. Germline V CDR1 and CDR2: SGHRS, YFSETQ.

Written as DNA, the CDR3 is TGTGCCAGCACCCCCGTGTTAGGGTCTTGGGGCTACACCTTC. It codes for CASTPVLGSWGYTF. The chain couples TRBV6-5 to TRBJ1-2; D is uncertain. The germline CDR1 and CDR2 sequences are MNHEY and SVGAGI. The CDR3 is 14 residues long. The V end was cut by 7 bases, the J end by 8 bases, with 20 bases between.

The CDR3 here is CASSSGQGDTDTQYF. In DNA form, the CDR3 reads TGCGCCAGCAGCTCGGGACAGGGGGACACAGATACGCAGTATTTT. The chain couples TRBV5-1 to TRBJ2-3; 11 bases line up with TRBD1. The V and J ends lost 3 bases and 2 bases, in that order; junction bases with no gene match: 2. CDR1 is SGHRS and CDR2 is YFSETQ in the germline V gene. This CDR3 spans 15 amino acids. The full variable domain, completed using reference TRBV5-1 and TRBJ2-3, is KAGVTQTPRYLIKTRGQQVTLSCSPISGHRSVSWYQQTPGQGLQFLFEYFSETQRNKGNFPGRFSGRQFSNSRSEMNVSTLELGDSALYLCASSSGQGDTDTQYFGPGTRLTVL.

V usage is TRBV5-1 and J usage is TRBJ2-3; the match to TRBD1 covers 7 bases. The CDR3 is 16 amino acids. Germline CDR1 and CDR2: SGHRS and YFSETQ. With V trimmed by 4 bases and J by 3 bases, 11 bases remained unmatched. CDR3 protein: CASSRGTDLGTDTQYF. The CDR3 nucleotides read TGCGCCAGCAGCAGGGGGACAGACCTTGGGACAGATACGCAGTATTTT.

This rearrangement joins TRBV5-6 to TRBJ2-3; weak D call: TRBD2 (5 bases). Trimming shortened V by 4 bases and J by 7 bases, and 7 bases separated the two germline ends. CDR3 length equals 11 residues. Germline CDR1 SGHDT, CDR2 YYEEEE. CDR3 protein: CASSRTYTQYF. In nucleotides, the CDR3 is TGTGCCAGCAGCCGGACTTATACGCAGTATTTT.

The V and J genes are TRBV29-1 and TRBJ1-6; possible D gene TRBD1, 6 bases. CDR3 length equals 13 residues. V gave up 6 bases and J gave up 7 bases, with 13 bases separating them. The germline CDR1 and CDR2 sequences are SQVTM and ANQGSEA. The CDR3 region is CSVLTGPNSPLHF. As DNA, the CDR3 is TGCAGCGTGCTGACAGGCCCAAATTCACCCCTCCACTTT.

This clone has more than one count but fewer than ten. This chain connects TRBV9 to TRBJ1-1, with TRBD1 identical over 8 bases. The germline V gene has CDR1 SGDLS and CDR2 YYNGEE. V lost 3 bases and J lost 4; bases outside the gene matches: 5. The CDR3 is made up of 14 amino acids. The CDR3 nucleotides are TGTGCCAGCAGCGAAGGACAGGGAGGCACTGAAGCTTTCTTT. This encodes CASSEGQGGTEAFF. Complete variable domain (other parts from reference TRBV9 and TRBJ1-1): DSGVTQTPKHLITATGQRVTLRCSPRSGDLSVYWYQQSLDQGLQFLIQYYNGEERAKGNILERFSAQQFPDLHSELNLSSLELGDSALYFCASSEGQGGTEAFFGQGTRLTVV.

There are many counts of this clone. The chain combines TRBV11-2 with TRBJ2-5, with 7 bases fitting TRBD1. Germline CDR1 reads SGHAT; CDR2 reads FQNNGV. Trimming removed 5 bases from V and 3 bases from J; junction bases left unmatched: 3. The CDR3 spans 13 residues. For the CDR3, the DNA is TGTGCCAGCAGCATCGGGACAGAAGAGACCCAGTACTTC. Translation gives CASSIGTEETQYF.

The chain joins TRBV7-8 to TRBJ2-1; 8 bases line up with TRBD2. The CDR3 runs to 17 residues. From germline, CDR1 is SGHVS and CDR2 FQNEAQ. V was pared by 0 bases and J by 3 bases, with 7 bases of the junction left unmatched. The CDR3 is CASSLAAGSGIYNEQFF. DNA for the CDR3: TGTGCCAGCAGCTTAGCGGCTGGTAGCGGGATCTACAATGAGCAGTTCTTC. Combining the CDR3 with reference TRBV7-8 and TRBJ2-1 gives the whole variable domain GAGVSQSPRYKVAKRGQDVALRCDPISGHVSLFWYQQALGQGPEFLTYFQNEAQLDKSGLPSDRFFAERPEGSVSTLKIQRTQQEDSAVYLCASSLAAGSGIYNEQFFGPGTRLTVL.

J is TRBJ1-5 and V is TRBV10-3; D possibly corresponds to TRBD1 (5 bases). The germline V gene has CDR1 ENHRY and CDR2 SYGVKD. Deletions cut 4 bases from V and 0 bases from J, with 7 bases between. The CDR3 runs 14 residues. The CDR3 region is CAISATASNQPQHF. In DNA, the CDR3 is TGTGCCATCAGTGCGACAGCTAGCAATCAGCCCCAGCATTTT.

This chain links TRBV7-2 with TRBJ2-1; D tentatively reads TRBD1 or TRBD2 (6 bases each). V lost 1 base, J lost 5 bases, and 12 bases lay in between. Germline V gene data show CDR1 as SGHTA and CDR2 as FQGNSA. The CDR3 has 15 residues. CDR3 nucleotides: TGTGCCAGCAGCTTAGATGGTAGGGGGGACAATGAGCAGTTCTTC. The encoded protein is CASSLDGRGDNEQFF.

This clone appeared a few times. The chain joins TRBV6-5 to TRBJ2-3; TRBD1 aligns across 8 bases. J lost 3 bases, V lost 7 bases, and 9 bases had no gene match. Germline loops: CDR1 MNHEY, CDR2 SVGAGI. This CDR3 region has 15 residues. The DNA of the CDR3 is TGTGCCAGCAATGGACAGGGTCAGGAGACAGATACGCAGTATTTT. Its protein is CASNGQGQETDTQYF.

This clone occurred once. This rearrangement joins TRBV9 to TRBJ1-2, with D possibly being TRBD1 (6 bases). V lost 0 bases and J lost 0, with 9 bases in between. In germline, CDR1 is SGDLS, CDR2 YYNGEE. This CDR3 is built from 15 residues. CDR3 sequence reads: CASSVGGHSNYGYTF. DNA for the CDR3: TGTGCCAGCAGCGTAGGGGGACATTCTAACTATGGCTACACCTTC.

This clone showed up just a few times. The genes are TRBV5-1 and TRBJ2-7, with 8 bases lining up with TRBD2. This CDR3 has 16 residues. The V and J ends lost 4 bases and 0 bases, in that order; junction bases with no gene match: 9. Germline values: CDR1 SGHRS, CDR2 YFSETQ. The CDR3 nucleotides read TGCGCCAGCAGCCCGAGCGCCGGGACTAGCTCCTACGAGCAGTACTTC. This codes for CASSPSAGTSSYEQYF.

At least ten counts were recorded for this clone. The chain is built from TRBV15 and TRBJ2-5; 11 nucleotides agree with TRBD1. The CDR3 length is 17 residues. Germline V gene sequence: CDR1 LNHNV, CDR2 YYDKDF (reference sequence). Trimming at V came to 6 bases and at J to 2 bases, leaving 11 bases not matched to a gene. The CDR3 bases are TGTGCCACCAGTACCCGCTTTGGGACAGGGGGGCAAGAGACCCAGTACTTC. Its translation: CATSTRFGTGGQETQYF.

The V and J genes are TRBV14 and TRBJ1-1; TRBD1 agrees at 9 bases. Per germline, CDR1 SGHDN and CDR2 FVKESK. J gave up 4 bases and V 2 bases, and 8 bases lay outside the gene matches. This CDR3 comprises 16 residues. The CDR3 loop reads CASSQPNRGPVTEAFF. In DNA, the CDR3 is TGTGCCAGCAGCCAACCGAACAGGGGGCCCGTCACTGAAGCTTTCTTT. The whole variable domain, remainder taken from reference TRBV14 and TRBJ1-1, is EAGVTQFPSHSVIEKGQTVTLRCDPISGHDNLYWYRRVMGKEIKFLLHFVKESKQDESGMPNNRFLAERTGGTYSTLKVQPAELEDSGVYFCASSQPNRGPVTEAFFGQGTRLTVV.

CDR3 region: CASSPLGYGVASTDTQYF. In DNA form, the CDR3 reads TGTGCCAGCAGTCCCCTCGGTTATGGCGTAGCTAGCACAGATACGCAGTATTTT. This chain uses TRBV27 with TRBJ2-3; D is unclear. Germline V lookup: CDR1 MNHEY, CDR2 SMNVEV (reference sequence). Between the trimmed V and J ends, which lost 5 bases and 0 bases, there was a span of 21 bases. The length of the CDR3 is 18 residues.